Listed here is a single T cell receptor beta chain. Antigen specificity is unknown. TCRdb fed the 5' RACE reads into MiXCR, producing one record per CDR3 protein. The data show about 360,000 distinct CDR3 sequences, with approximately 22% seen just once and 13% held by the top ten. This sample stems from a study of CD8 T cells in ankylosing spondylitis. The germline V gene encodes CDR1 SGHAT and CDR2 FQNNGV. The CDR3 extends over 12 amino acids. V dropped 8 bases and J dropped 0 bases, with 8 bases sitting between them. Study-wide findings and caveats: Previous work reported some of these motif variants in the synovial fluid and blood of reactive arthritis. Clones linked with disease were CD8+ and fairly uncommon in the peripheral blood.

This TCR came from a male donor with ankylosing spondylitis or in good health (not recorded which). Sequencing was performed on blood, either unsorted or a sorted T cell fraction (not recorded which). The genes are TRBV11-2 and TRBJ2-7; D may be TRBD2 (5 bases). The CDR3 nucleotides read TGTGCCAGCCGGGGTTACTCCTACGAGCAGTACTTC. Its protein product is CASRGYSYEQYF.